The rows below give T cell receptor beta chains drawn from one sample of a study of shared clonotypes between healthy human individuals. Here immunoSEQ multiplex PCR was the method, and the copy in TCRdb shows in-frame clones only, minus some. Here the sample spans millions of clones, about 95% being singletons. Sequences were obtained from naive CD4+ T cells sorted from blood. The receptors originated from a man between 18 and 29 years old in good health. Each CDR3 is given without its conserved first and last residue. Each record gives: V gene, J gene, CDR3 protein.

>TRBV5-4|TRBJ2-3
ASSPPGLAGTMQKDTQY
>TRBV30|TRBJ1-3
AWSGGTGNTIY
>TRBV6-1|TRBJ2-7
ASSETYISYEQY
>TRBV4-3|TRBJ2-7
ASSLGSGGIYEQY
>TRBV5-1|TRBJ2-7
ASSPLPGNEQY
>TRBV10-3|TRBJ1-1
AISETPGQGAATEAF
>TRBV4-3|TRBJ2-3
ASSQGLATRTDTQY
>TRBV4-3|TRBJ2-7
ASSQEVAEAYEQY
>TRBV30|TRBJ2-5
AWKQGAWETQY
>TRBV7-8|TRBJ2-5
ASSLRPQRGETQY
>TRBV11-2|TRBJ1-4
ASSLDQLGQGAGGEKLF
>TRBV30|TRBJ1-5
AWSPPNQPQH
>TRBV6-1|TRBJ1-3
ASSELGHVSIY
>TRBV6-1|TRBJ2-2
ASRQGQENTGELF
>TRBV2|TRBJ1-6
ASSPSNSPLH
>TRBV5-1|TRBJ1-3
ASSETGYDGNTIY
>TRBV19|TRBJ1-2
ASGSGTGYGYT
>TRBV9|TRBJ2-3
ASSVDGVGTDTQY
>TRBV6-5|TRBJ2-4
ASSSPPDRGYNIQY
>TRBV7-8|TRBJ1-2
ASSRQEIYGYT
>TRBV18|TRBJ2-3
ASLPGSGSTDTQY
>TRBV18|TRBJ2-1
ASSPDLSGFGHEQF
>TRBV5-4|TRBJ1-6
ASSFGSQGGNSPLH
>TRBV5-1|TRBJ2-1
ASSSGLAVYNEQF
>TRBV10-3|TRBJ2-1
AISGRENDNEQF
>TRBV5-1|TRBJ1-2
ASSPMWAANYGYT